What follows are 11 T cell receptor beta chains derived from one specimen sequenced in a study of cytomegalovirus exposure and HLA in healthy donors. A multiplex PCR was run with 60 Vbeta primers and 13 Jbeta primers. Sequencing was performed with immunoSEQ multiplex PCR; in TCRdb, only in-frame clones are kept and a portion is missing. This sample has around 180,000 clones, with 82% found just once. The sequencing sample was made of PBMCs. The receptors were sampled from a woman aged 45 to 65 in good health and CMV-seronegative.

The chain recombines TRBV2 with TRBJ2-2; 10 nucleotides agree with TRBD1. This CDR3 has 14 amino acids. V was clipped by 8 bases and J by 7 bases; unmatched bases: 7. CDR1 is SNHLY, CDR2 FYNNEI, per germline. DNA of the CDR3: TGTGCCAGCCTGGACAGGGGGTGGAGCGGGGAGCTGTTTTTT. It yields the protein CASLDRGWSGELFF.

This rearrangement joins TRBV7-8 to TRBJ2-5; 8 bases match TRBD1. The DNA end favors TRBJ2-7, so the J call may be wrong. Looked up from germline, CDR1 is SGHVS and CDR2 is FQNEAQ. This CDR3 is 14 amino acids long. The CDR3 DNA follows: TGTGCCAGCAGCTTAGGACAGGGGACCTACGAGCAGTACTTC. It specifies CASSLGQGTYEQYF.

The gene calls are TRBV7-9 and TRBJ2-4, with D unclear. The CDR3 sequence is 13 residues long. Germline V lookup: CDR1 SEHNR, CDR2 FQNEAQ (reference sequence). V lost 5 bases to trimming and J lost 0 bases, with 5 bases between them. CDR3 bases: TGTGCCAGCAGCGTACTAGCCAAAAACATTCAGTACTTC. It encodes CASSVLAKNIQYF.

The chain links TRBV7-2 to TRBJ2-1; D gene unclear. Trimming pared 1 base from V and 7 bases from J, leaving 5 bases between. CDR1 is SGHTA and CDR2 is FQGNSA in the germline V gene. CDR3 size: 12 residues. The CDR3 loop reads CASSLVSNEQFF. In DNA, the CDR3 is TGTGCCAGCAGCTTAGTCAGTAATGAGCAGTTCTTC.

The rearrangement links TRBV4-1 to TRBJ2-5; D is tentatively TRBD1 or TRBD2 (5 bases each). The assigned J gene may be wrong: the sequence end matches TRBJ2-7 better. CDR3 length: 16 amino acids. Germline assignment: CDR1 MGHRA and CDR2 YSYEKL. In nucleotides, the CDR3 is TGCGCCAGCAGCATCACGGGGCCCCGCTGGGACTACGAGCAGTACTTC. Protein: CASSITGPRWDYEQYF.

The rearrangement joins TRBV29-1 to TRBJ1-2; D is unclear. In germline, CDR1 is SQVTM, CDR2 ANQGSEA. V gave up 3 bases and J gave up 0 bases, with 5 bases separating them. The CDR3 runs 12 residues. Here the CDR3 reads CSVDDTNYGYTF. CDR3 DNA sequence: TGCAGCGTTGACGACACTAACTATGGCTACACCTTC.

The CDR3 DNA reads TGTGCCAGCTCACGACGGGACAGGACCGCTTTGGGGCAGTTCTTC. Protein sequence: CASSRRDRTALGQFF. V usage is TRBV18 and J usage is TRBJ2-1, with 8 bases identical to TRBD1. V shed 4 bases and J 12 bases; nucleotides not matched to a gene: 14. The CDR3 is 15 amino acids. Germline CDR1 reads KGHSH; CDR2 reads LQKENI.

The chain couples TRBV28 to TRBJ2-7; D is uncertain. CDR1 and CDR2 (germline): MDHEN, SYDVKM. The CDR3 is made up of 14 amino acids. V lost 5 bases and J lost 2, with 13 bases in between. CDR3 sequence reads: CASSSPGFTYEQYF. The CDR3 nucleotides are TGTGCCAGCAGTAGCCCAGGATTTACCTACGAGCAGTACTTC. The full variable domain, completed using reference TRBV28 and TRBJ2-7, is DVKVTQSSRYLVKRTGEKVFLECVQDMDHENMFWYRQDPGLGLRLIYFSYDVKMKEKGDIPEGYSVSREKKERFSLILESASTNQTSMYLCASSSPGFTYEQYFGPGTRLTVT.

The V call is TRBV19, the J call TRBJ1-3; a weak D match, TRBD1 (5 bases). CDR1 and CDR2 (germline): LNHDA, SQIVND (reference sequence). This CDR3 is built from 13 residues. Trimming cost V 6 bases and J 7 bases, with 13 bases left between them. CDR3 region: CASRIPGGNTIYF. CDR3 coding DNA: TGTGCCAGTAGAATCCCGGGGGGGAACACCATATATTTT. Supplemented by reference TRBV19 and TRBJ1-3, the full variable domain reads DGGITQSPKYLFRKEGQNVTLSCEQNLNHDAMYWYRQDPGQGLRLIYYSQIVNDFQKGDIAEGYSVSREKKESFPLTVTSAQKNPTAFYLCASRIPGGNTIYFGEGSWLTVV.

The genes are TRBV27 and TRBJ2-5, with TRBD2 identical over 13 bases. Germline V gene lookup returns CDR1 MNHEY and CDR2 SMNVEV (reference sequence). The CDR3 is 18 residues long. V lost 5 bases, J lost 0 bases, and 9 bases stayed unmatched. The CDR3, as DNA: TGTGCCAGCAGTCCGGGACTAGCGGGGAGGGGGTACCAAGAGACCCAGTACTTC. Its protein is CASSPGLAGRGYQETQYF.

A word on this clone: Different DNA sequences within this sample yield the same CDR3. The chain is built from TRBV2 and TRBJ2-3; TRBD1 matches 8 bases. V was pared by 6 bases and J by 0 bases, with 2 bases of the junction left unmatched. Per the germline V gene, CDR1 is SNHLY and CDR2 is FYNNEI. The CDR3 runs 14 residues. The CDR3 is CASRRQGSTDTQYF. CDR3 sequence (DNA): TGTGCCAGCAGGCGACAGGGGAGCACAGATACGCAGTATTTT.